Each of the 18 T cell receptor beta chains below was sequenced from the same sample in a study of blood T cell repertoires in COVID-19. Using immunoSEQ multiplex PCR, the repertoire was profiled, and TCRdb retains in-frame clones only, with some absent. The repertoire holds about 270,000 clones, with about nine tenths as singletons. Sequencing was carried out using peripheral blood. Receptors were obtained from a man aged 35-49 years with active or convalescent COVID-19.

The chain has TRBV6-5 and TRBJ2-7, with D tentatively TRBD2 (6 bases). This CDR3 contains 15 residues. Germline CDR1 is MNHEY and CDR2 is SVGAGI. V was trimmed by 2 bases and J by 2 bases, leaving 13 bases between them. The DNA of the CDR3 is TGTGCCAGCAGTTACGGGGTAGGAGGGACCTACGAGCAGTACTTC. Translating gives CASSYGVGGTYEQYF.

This chain links TRBV15 with TRBJ1-6; TRBD1 aligns across 8 bases. V shed 0 bases, J shed 6 bases, and the junction held 1 base outside the gene matches. The CDR3 is 15 amino acids. The germline V gene has CDR1 LNHNV and CDR2 YYDKDF (reference sequence). The CDR3 reads CATSREQGVNSPLHF. In nucleotides, the CDR3 is TGTGCCACCAGCAGAGAACAGGGGGTTAATTCACCCCTCCACTTT. The entire variable domain, with the rest obtained from reference TRBV15 and TRBJ1-6, is as follows: DAMVIQNPRYQVTQFGKPVTLSCSQTLNHNVMYWYQQKSSQAPKLLFHYYDKDFNNEADTPDNFQSRRPNTSFCFLDIRSPGLGDTAMYLCATSREQGVNSPLHFGNGTRLTVT.

This chain joins TRBV5-1 and TRBJ1-1, with TRBD1 identical over 8 bases. The CDR3 runs to 15 residues. V lost 4 bases to trimming and J lost 5 bases; unmatched junction nucleotides: 10. Germline lookup yields CDR1 SGHRS and CDR2 YFSETQ. DNA of the CDR3: TGCGCCAGCAGCGCCCAACAGGGGGTGATGACTGAAGCTTTCTTT. Translating it yields CASSAQQGVMTEAFF.

To note about this clone: This sample also contains other DNA sequences that code for the same CDR3. This chain joins TRBV12-3 or TRBV12-4 and TRBJ1-2, with TRBD1 matching over 7 bases. V dropped 3 bases and J dropped 2; count of bases not matched to a gene: 0. CDR3 size: 13 residues. The CDR3 sequence is CASSLDRNYGYTF. In nucleotides, the CDR3 is TGTGCCAGCAGTTTGGACAGGAACTATGGCTACACCTTC.

CDR3 nucleotides: TGTGCCACCAGCAGACAATCTTCAGGGGAACAGCCCCAGCATTTT. Its translation: CATSRQSSGEQPQHF. V gene TRBV15 combines with J gene TRBJ1-5, with a weak D call TRBD1 (6 bases). Germline V gives CDR1 LNHNV, CDR2 YYDKDF (reference sequence). The CDR3 is 15 residues long. Trimming pared 2 bases from V and 7 bases from J, leaving 15 bases between.

V is TRBV19 and J is TRBJ1-5, with D perhaps TRBD1 (6 bases). Between the trimmed V and J ends, which lost 6 bases and 7 bases, there was a span of 16 bases. Germline values: CDR1 LNHDA, CDR2 SQIVND (reference sequence). The length of the CDR3 is 14 residues. CDR3: CASSDPGARQPQHF. As DNA, the CDR3 is TGTGCCAGTAGCGACCCAGGGGCGAGGCAGCCCCAGCATTTT.

The chain uses TRBV5-1 and TRBJ1-2; possibly TRBD1 for D (5 bases). Between the trimmed V and J ends, which lost 4 bases and 3 bases, there was a span of 13 bases. Germline CDR1 SGHRS, CDR2 YFSETQ. This CDR3 region has 14 residues. CDR3 bases: TGCGCCAGCAGCGGGGGGTCCGTGGACTATGGCTACACCTTC. Protein: CASSGGSVDYGYTF.

A single count supports this clone. The chain employs TRBV6-5 and TRBJ1-4, with D possibly matching TRBD1 (5 bases). The V end was cut by 0 bases, the J end by 8 bases, with 13 bases between. The CDR3 contains 15 residues. The germline gives CDR1 MNHEY, CDR2 SVGAGI. The CDR3 region has the DNA TGTGCCAGCAGTTACTCGATCCAGGGTTGGGAAAAACTGTTTTTT. Its protein is CASSYSIQGWEKLFF.

The genes are TRBV14 and TRBJ2-7; 8 bases agree with TRBD2. CDR1 and CDR2 from the germline V gene are SGHDN and FVKESK. This CDR3 comprises 16 residues. Germline trimming cut 2 bases from V and 2 bases from J; bases unmatched to any gene: 8. The CDR3 region has the DNA TGTGCCAGCAGCCAATCTCTCGGGAGGGGCGCCTACGAGCAGTACTTC. It encodes CASSQSLGRGAYEQYF.

The count of this clone is one. This chain joins TRBV7-2 and TRBJ1-2; 12 nucleotides agree with TRBD1. Germline V gives CDR1 SGHTA, CDR2 FQGNSA. This CDR3 has 15 residues. V shed 5 bases, J shed 8 bases, and the junction held 9 bases outside the gene matches. CDR3 bases: TGTGCCAGCAGCCCCTTGGGACAGGGGGCCGGAGGCTACACCTTC. It translates to CASSPLGQGAGGYTF.

The chain carries TRBV4-2 and TRBJ1-2; 8 bases are shared with TRBD1. The CDR3 spans 17 residues. Germline assignment: CDR1 LGHNA and CDR2 YNFKEQ. Trimming at V came to 0 bases and at J to 2 bases, leaving 8 bases not matched to a gene. The CDR3 coding sequence is TGTGCCAGCAGCCAAGATCAGGGGGCTGGGCGGAACTATGGCTACACCTTC. It codes for CASSQDQGAGRNYGYTF.

The chain has TRBV6-5 and TRBJ2-1; 8 bases match TRBD2. V shed 2 bases, J shed 9 bases, and the junction held 6 bases outside the gene matches. The CDR3 runs to 14 residues. Germline V gene data show CDR1 as MNHEY and CDR2 as SVGAGI. The CDR3 DNA sequence: TGTGCCAGCAGTTACCGGACACGGGGGGGTGAGCAGTTCTTC. This gives the protein CASSYRTRGGEQFF.

This clone was recorded only once. This chain links TRBV28 with TRBJ1-5; 8 positions agree with TRBD1. V shed 3 bases and J 7 bases; nucleotides not matched to a gene: 5. Per germline, CDR1 MDHEN and CDR2 SYDVKM. The CDR3 is made up of 14 amino acids. CDR3 loop: CASSLRDRPQPQHF. CDR3 nucleotides: TGTGCCAGCAGTTTGAGGGACAGGCCACAGCCCCAGCATTTT.

The chain recombines TRBV3-1 (or the pseudogene TRBV3-2) with TRBJ2-5, with D unresolved. Trimming cost V 2 bases and J 5 bases, with 12 bases left between them. There are 14 residues in the CDR3. CDR1 LGHDT and CDR2 YNNKEL come from the germline V gene (reference sequence). In DNA, the CDR3 is TGTGCCAGCAGCCAACCGGGTCCGACGGAGACCCAGTACTTC. This gives the protein CASSQPGPTETQYF.

The V and J genes are TRBV6-5 and TRBJ2-5, with D possibly TRBD2 on 5 matching bases. Trimming left V 4 bases short and J 1 base short, with 10 bases between. This CDR3 contains 14 residues. Germline assignment: CDR1 MNHEY and CDR2 SVGAGI. CDR3 DNA: TGTGCCAGCAGTTCCCCAGGACTCCAAGAGACCCAGTACTTC. The encoded protein is CASSSPGLQETQYF.

Points on this clone: At one of its ends the junction is not consistent with the germline gene, which may arise from a read error. V is TRBV20-1 and J is TRBJ1-6; tentatively, D is TRBD1 (5 bases). CDR1 and CDR2 (germline): DFQATT, SNEGSKA (reference sequence). The CDR3 is 8 residues long. CDR3 sequence reads: CSALGGLF. The CDR3 DNA reads as TGCAGTGCCCTTGGGGGACTTTTT.

Concerning this clone itself: The junction departs from germline at one end; a sequencing error may be responsible. The chain has TRBV7-7 and TRBJ1-1, with D unresolved. CDR1 and CDR2 from the germline V gene are SSHAT and FNYEAQ (reference sequence). The CDR3 loop spans 14 amino acids. The CDR3 loop is CASSPPGINTEAFF. The DNA of the CDR3 is TGTGCTAGCAGCCCGCCAGGAATAAACACTGAAGCTTTCTTT.

This sequence joins TRBV19 and TRBJ2-1; D remains ambiguous. V dropped 3 bases and J dropped 8 bases, with 8 bases sitting between them. CDR3 length equals 12 residues. The germline V gene has CDR1 LNHDA and CDR2 SQIVND (reference sequence). CDR3 bases: TGTGCCAGTAGTATGAGTCTGGATGAGCAGTTCTTC. This translates into CASSMSLDEQFF.